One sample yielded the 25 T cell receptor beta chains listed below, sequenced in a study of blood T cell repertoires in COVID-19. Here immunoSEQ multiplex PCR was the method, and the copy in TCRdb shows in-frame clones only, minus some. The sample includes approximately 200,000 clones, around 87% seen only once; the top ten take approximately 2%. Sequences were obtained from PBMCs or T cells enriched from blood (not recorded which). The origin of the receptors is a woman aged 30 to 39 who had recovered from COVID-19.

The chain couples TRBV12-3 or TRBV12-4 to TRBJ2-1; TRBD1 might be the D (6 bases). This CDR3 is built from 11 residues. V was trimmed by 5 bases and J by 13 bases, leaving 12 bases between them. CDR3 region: CASSDRPSQFF. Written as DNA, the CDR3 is TGTGCCAGCAGTGACAGGCCCTCCCAGTTCTTC.

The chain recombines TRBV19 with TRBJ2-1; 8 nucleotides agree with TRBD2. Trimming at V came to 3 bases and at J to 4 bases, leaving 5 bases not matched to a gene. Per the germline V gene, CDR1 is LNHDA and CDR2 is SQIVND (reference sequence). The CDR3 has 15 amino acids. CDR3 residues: CASSMDGGVYNEQFF. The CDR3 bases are TGTGCCAGTAGTATGGACGGGGGGGTGTACAATGAGCAGTTCTTC.

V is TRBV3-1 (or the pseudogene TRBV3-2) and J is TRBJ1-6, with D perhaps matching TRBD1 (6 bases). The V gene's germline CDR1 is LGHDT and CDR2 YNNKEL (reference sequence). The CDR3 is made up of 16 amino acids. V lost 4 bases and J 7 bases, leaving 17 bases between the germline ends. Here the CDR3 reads CASSPAGRGANSPLHF. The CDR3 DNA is TGTGCCAGCAGCCCCGCGGGGCGGGGGGCCAATTCACCCCTCCACTTT.

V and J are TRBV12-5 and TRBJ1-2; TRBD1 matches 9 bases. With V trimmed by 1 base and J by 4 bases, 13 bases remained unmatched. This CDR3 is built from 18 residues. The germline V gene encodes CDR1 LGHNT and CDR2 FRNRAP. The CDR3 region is CASGLALGTGSLVYGYTF. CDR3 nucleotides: TGTGCTAGTGGTTTGGCCCTCGGGACAGGGAGCCTTGTCTATGGCTACACCTTC.

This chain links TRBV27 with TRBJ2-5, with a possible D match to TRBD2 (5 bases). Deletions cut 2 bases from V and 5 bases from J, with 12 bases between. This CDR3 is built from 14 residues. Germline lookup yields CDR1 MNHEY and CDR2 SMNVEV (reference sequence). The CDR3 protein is CASSLKGVMETQYF. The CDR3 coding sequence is TGTGCCAGCAGTTTAAAGGGAGTGATGGAGACCCAGTACTTC.

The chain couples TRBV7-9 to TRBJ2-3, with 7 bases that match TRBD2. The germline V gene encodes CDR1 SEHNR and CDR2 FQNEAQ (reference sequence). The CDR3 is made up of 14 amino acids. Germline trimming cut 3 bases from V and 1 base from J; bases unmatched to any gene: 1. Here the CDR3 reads CASSLGGRTDTQYF. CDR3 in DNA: TGTGCCAGCAGCTTGGGAGGGCGCACAGATACGCAGTATTTT.

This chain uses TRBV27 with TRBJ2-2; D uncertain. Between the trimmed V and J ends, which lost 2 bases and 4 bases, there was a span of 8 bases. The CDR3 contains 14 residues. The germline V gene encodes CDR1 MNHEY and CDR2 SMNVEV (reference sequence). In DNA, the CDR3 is TGTGCCAGCAGTTTAACCGCGTTCACCGGGGAGCTGTTTTTT. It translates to CASSLTAFTGELFF.

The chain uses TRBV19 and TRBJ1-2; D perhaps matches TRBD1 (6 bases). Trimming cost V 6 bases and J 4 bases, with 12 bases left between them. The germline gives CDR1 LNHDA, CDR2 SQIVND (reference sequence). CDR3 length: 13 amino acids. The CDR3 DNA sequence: TGTGCCAGTAGCCAACAGGGTGGCTATGGCTACACCTTC. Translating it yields CASSQQGGYGYTF.

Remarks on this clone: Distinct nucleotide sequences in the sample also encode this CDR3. CDR3 bases: TGTGCCACCAGTGATCCGGACAGTTCCTACGAGCAGTACTTC. Translation gives CATSDPDSSYEQYF. This chain links TRBV24-1 with TRBJ2-7; D possibly corresponds to TRBD1 (6 bases). The ends were cut back, 3 bases at V and 1 base at J, with 9 bases in the middle. The germline CDR1 and CDR2 sequences are KGHDR and SFDVKD. This CDR3 contains 14 residues.

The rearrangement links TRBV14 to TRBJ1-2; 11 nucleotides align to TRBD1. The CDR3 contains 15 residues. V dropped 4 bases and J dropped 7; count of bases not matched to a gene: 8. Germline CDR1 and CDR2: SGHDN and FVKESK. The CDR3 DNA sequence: TGTGCCAGCAGCCGCCCGGGACAGGGGGAAGGTGGCTACACCTTC. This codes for CASSRPGQGEGGYTF.

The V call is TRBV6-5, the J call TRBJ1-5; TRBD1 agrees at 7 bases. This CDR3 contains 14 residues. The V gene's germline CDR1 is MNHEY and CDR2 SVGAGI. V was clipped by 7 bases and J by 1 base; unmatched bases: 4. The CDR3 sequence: CASTDRASNQPQHF. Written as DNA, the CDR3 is TGTGCCAGCACCGACAGGGCCAGCAATCAGCCCCAGCATTTT.

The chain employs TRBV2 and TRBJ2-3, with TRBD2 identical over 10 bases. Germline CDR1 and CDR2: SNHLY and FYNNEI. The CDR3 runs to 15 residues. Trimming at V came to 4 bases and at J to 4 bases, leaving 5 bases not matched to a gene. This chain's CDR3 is CASSGAGGPADTQYF. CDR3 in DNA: TGTGCCAGCAGTGGAGCGGGAGGGCCTGCAGATACGCAGTATTTT.

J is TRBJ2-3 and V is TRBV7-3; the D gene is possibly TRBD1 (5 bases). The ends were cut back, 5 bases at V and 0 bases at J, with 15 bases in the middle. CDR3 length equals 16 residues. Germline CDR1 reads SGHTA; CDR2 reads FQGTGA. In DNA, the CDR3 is TGTGCCAGCAGCCATCAACCGACAGTAAGCACAGATACGCAGTATTTT. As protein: CASSHQPTVSTDTQYF.

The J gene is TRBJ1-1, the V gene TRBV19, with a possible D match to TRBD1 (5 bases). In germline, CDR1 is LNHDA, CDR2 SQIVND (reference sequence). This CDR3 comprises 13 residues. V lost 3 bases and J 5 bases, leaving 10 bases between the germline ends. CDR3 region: CASSIYGGTEAFF. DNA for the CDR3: TGTGCCAGTAGTATTTATGGGGGGACTGAAGCTTTCTTT.

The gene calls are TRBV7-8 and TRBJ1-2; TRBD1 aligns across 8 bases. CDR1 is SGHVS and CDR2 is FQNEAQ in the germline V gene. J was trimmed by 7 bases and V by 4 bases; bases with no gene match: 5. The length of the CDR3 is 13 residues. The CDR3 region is CASSSQGDGGYTF. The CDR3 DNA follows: TGTGCCAGCAGCTCACAGGGGGACGGTGGCTACACCTTC.

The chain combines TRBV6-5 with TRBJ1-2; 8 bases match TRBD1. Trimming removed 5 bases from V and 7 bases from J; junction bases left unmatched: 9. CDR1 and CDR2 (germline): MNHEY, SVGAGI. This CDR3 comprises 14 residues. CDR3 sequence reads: CASSTRQGNSGYTF. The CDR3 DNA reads TGTGCCAGCAGTACTAGACAGGGGAATAGTGGCTACACCTTC.

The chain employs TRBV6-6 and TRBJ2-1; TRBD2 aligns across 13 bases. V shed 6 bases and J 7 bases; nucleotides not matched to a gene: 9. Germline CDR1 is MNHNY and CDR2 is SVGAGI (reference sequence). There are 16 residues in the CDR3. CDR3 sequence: CASRTTSGGGRNEQFF. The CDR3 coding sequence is TGTGCCAGCAGGACCACTAGCGGGGGGGGCCGAAATGAGCAGTTCTTC.

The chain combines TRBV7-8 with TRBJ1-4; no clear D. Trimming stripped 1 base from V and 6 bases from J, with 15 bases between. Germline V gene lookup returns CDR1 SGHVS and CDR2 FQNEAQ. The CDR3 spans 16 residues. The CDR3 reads CASSLDSPEGDEKLFF. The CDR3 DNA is TGTGCCAGCAGCTTAGATAGTCCCGAGGGTGATGAAAAACTGTTTTTT.

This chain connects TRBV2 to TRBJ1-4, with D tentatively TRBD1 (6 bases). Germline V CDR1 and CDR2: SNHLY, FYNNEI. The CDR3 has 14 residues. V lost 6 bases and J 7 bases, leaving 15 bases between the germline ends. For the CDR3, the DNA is TGTGCCAGCAGCAGGAGTGGGGGCGGTGAAAAACTGTTTTTT. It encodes CASSRSGGGEKLFF.

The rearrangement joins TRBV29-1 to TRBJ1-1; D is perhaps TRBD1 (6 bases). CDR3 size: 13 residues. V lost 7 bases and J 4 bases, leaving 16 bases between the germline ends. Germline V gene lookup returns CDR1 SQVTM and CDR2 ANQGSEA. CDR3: CSASQGVSTEAFF. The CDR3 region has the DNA TGCAGCGCATCACAGGGTGTAAGCACTGAAGCTTTCTTT. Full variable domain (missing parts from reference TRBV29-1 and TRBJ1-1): SAVISQKPSRDICQRGTSLTIQCQVDSQVTMMFWYRQQPGQSLTLIATANQGSEATYESGFVIDKFPISRPNLTFSTLTVSNMSPEDSSIYLCSASQGVSTEAFFGQGTRLTVV.

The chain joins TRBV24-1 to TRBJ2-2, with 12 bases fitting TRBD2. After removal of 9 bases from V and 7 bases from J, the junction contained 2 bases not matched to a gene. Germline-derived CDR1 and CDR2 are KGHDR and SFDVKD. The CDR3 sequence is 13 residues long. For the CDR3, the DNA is TGTGCCACCGGACTAGCGGGGAGCGGGGAGCTGTTTTTT. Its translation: CATGLAGSGELFF.

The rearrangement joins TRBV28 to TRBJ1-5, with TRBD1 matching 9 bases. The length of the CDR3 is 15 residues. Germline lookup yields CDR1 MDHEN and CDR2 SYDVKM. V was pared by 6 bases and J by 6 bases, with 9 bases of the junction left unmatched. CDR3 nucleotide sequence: TGTGCCAGCAGCAGCCGGGACAGGGCCTCTCAGCCCCAGCATTTT. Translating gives CASSSRDRASQPQHF.

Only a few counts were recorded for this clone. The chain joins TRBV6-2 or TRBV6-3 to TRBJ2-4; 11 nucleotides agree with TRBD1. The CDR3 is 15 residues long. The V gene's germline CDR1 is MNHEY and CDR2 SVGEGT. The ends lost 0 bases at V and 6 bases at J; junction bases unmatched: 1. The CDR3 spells CASSYSGTGGNIQYF. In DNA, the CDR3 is TGTGCCAGCAGTTACTCGGGGACAGGGGGAAACATTCAGTACTTC.

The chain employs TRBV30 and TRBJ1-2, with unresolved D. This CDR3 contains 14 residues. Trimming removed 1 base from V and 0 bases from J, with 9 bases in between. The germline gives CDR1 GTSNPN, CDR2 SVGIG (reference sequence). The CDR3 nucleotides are TGTGCCTGGAGTGCGGGTAGTACTAACTATGGCTACACCTTC. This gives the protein CAWSAGSTNYGYTF.

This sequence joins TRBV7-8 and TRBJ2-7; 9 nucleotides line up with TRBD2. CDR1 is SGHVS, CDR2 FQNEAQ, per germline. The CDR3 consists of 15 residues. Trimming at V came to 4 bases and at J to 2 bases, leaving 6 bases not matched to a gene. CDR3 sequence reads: CASSSLAGSPYEQYF. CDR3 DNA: TGTGCCAGCAGCTCGCTAGCGGGATCGCCCTACGAGCAGTACTTC.